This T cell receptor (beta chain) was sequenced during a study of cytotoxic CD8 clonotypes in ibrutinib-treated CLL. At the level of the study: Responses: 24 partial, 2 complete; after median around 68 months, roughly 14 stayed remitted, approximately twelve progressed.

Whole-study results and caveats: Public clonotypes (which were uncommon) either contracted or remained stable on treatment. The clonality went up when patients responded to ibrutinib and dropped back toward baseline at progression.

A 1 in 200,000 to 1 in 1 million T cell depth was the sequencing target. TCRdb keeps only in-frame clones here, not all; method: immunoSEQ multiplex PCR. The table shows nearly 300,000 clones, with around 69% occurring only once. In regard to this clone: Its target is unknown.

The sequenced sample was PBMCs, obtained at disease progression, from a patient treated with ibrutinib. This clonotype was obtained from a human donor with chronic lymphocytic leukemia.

The CDR3: CASSSRGRNYGYTF. In nucleotides, the CDR3 is TGTGCCAGCAGTAGCCGAGGGCGGAACTATGGCTACACCTTC. This chain uses TRBV25-1 with TRBJ1-2; D is unclear. Germline V gene lookup returns CDR1 MGHDK and CDR2 SYGVNS. The CDR3 length is 14 residues. V dropped 5 bases and J dropped 2 bases, with 12 bases sitting between them.